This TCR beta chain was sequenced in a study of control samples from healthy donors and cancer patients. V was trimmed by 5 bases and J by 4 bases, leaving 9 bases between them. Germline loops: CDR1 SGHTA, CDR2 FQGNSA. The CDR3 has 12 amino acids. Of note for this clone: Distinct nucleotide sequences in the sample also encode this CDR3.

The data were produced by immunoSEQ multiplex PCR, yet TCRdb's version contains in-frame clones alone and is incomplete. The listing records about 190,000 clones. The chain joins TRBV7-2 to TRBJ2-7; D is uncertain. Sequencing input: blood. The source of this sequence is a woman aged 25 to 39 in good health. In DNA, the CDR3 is TGTGCCAGCAGCCCCGACCTTTACGAGCAGTACTTC. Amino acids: CASSPDLYEQYF.